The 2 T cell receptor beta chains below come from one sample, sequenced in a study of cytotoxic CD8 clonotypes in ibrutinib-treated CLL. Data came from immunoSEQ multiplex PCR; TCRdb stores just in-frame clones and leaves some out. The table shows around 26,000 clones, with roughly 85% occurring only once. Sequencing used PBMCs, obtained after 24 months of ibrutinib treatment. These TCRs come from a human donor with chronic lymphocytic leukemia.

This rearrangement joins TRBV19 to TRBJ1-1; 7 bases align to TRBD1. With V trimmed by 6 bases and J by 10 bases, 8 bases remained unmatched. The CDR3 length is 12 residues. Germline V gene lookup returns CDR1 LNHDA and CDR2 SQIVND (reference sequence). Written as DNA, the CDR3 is TGTGCCAGTAGCCCATGGACAGGCACAGCTTTCTTT. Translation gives CASSPWTGTAFF.

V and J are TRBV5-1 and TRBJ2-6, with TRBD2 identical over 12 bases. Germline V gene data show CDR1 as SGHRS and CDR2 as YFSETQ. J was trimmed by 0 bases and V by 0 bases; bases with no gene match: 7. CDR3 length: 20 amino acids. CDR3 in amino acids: CASSLAPTSGGPSGANVLTF. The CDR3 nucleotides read TGCGCCAGCAGCTTGGCCCCGACTAGCGGGGGACCCTCTGGGGCCAACGTCCTGACTTTC.